This T cell receptor beta chain was observed in a study of post-analysis software for immune sequencing data. Study conclusions and caveats: Co-batched samples clustered tightly together by F measure.

TCR beta cDNA libraries had unique molecular identifiers. It was from approximately 0.91 to 9.4 million T cells that approximately 500,000 cDNA molecules came. MiXCR, applied by TCRdb to the PCR reads, yields one record per CDR3 protein. There are about 760,000 distinct CDR3 sequences in the sample; 30% occur only once, and under 0.7% lies in the top ten. Concerning this clonotype itself: The antigen is not known. A much larger clone lies a single base off, so this may be a read error.

Sequencing was carried out using blood. The source is a girl between 5 and 17 years old with multiple sclerosis.

Here the CDR3 DNA reads TGTGCCAGCAGCGCCCTAGCGGAAGTAGGAGAGACCCGGTACTTC. This codes for CASSALAEVGETRYF. The V gene is TRBV28, the J gene TRBJ2-5, with TRBD2 matching over 7 bases. The CDR3 runs 15 residues. Germline V gene lookup returns CDR1 MDHEN and CDR2 SYDVKM.